These T cell receptor beta chains were read from a single sample in a study of CD8+ T cells in alopecia areata. Profiled with immunoSEQ multiplex PCR; TCRdb holds only in-frame clones, not every one. This table holds 110,000 or so clones, approximately 52% found once. The material was CD8+ T cells sorted from blood, obtained at week 4, from a patient treated with tofacitinib. The receptors shown here come from a human donor with alopecia areata. The CDR3 runs from the conserved cysteine through the conserved F or W. The order of the fields is CDR3 DNA, CDR3 protein, clone size, D gene, J gene, V gene. D genes are given only for firm matches. Clone size is not always given. Where it is, it says once, few, many or a class for expanded clones.

DNA: TGTGCCTGGAGTGGAGTGAAGGGCGAGCAGTACTTC; CDR3: CAWSGVKGEQYF; size: NA; D: NA; J: TRBJ2-7; V: TRBV30
DNA: TGTGCCAGCAGCTTCGGGACAGGGGGCAGTGAAGCTTTCTTT; CDR3: CASSFGTGGSEAFF; size: NA; D: TRBD1; J: TRBJ1-1; V: TRBV6-5
DNA: TGTGCCTGGAGTGTAGGTTGGGACCTCCACTTT; CDR3: CAWSVGWDLHF; size: NA; D: NA; J: TRBJ1-6; V: TRBV30
DNA: TGCGCCAGCAGGTCAGTCCGAGAAGGGGAAAAACTGTTTTTT; CDR3: CASRSVREGEKLFF; size: NA; D: NA; J: TRBJ1-4; V: TRBV4-1
DNA: TGTGCCACCCGACAGGGAGAGGAGGCTTTCTTT; CDR3: CATRQGEEAFF; size: NA; D: TRBD1; J: TRBJ1-1; V: TRBV2
DNA: TGCGCCAGCAGCCAGACAGGGCACACTGAAGCTTTCTTT; CDR3: CASSQTGHTEAFF; size: NA; D: TRBD1; J: TRBJ1-1; V: TRBV4-1
DNA: TGCAGCGTTGAAGGGGCCCGGTCTGAAGAGACCCAGTACTTC; CDR3: CSVEGARSEETQYF; size: NA; D: NA; J: TRBJ2-5; V: TRBV29-1
DNA: TGTGCCTGGAGTGTACTTAGTGGGTCAGGAGACCTAAACTTC; CDR3: CAWSVLSGSGDLNF; size: NA; D: NA; J: TRBJ2-5; V: TRBV30
DNA: TGTGCCAGTAGTATTGCGAGTGTTGAAGCTTTCTTT; CDR3: CASSIASVEAFF; size: NA; D: NA; J: TRBJ1-1; V: TRBV19
DNA: TGTGCCAGCAGCTTGGGTTCGAACACTGAAGCTTTCTTT; CDR3: CASSLGSNTEAFF; size: few; D: NA; J: TRBJ1-1; V: TRBV5-6
DNA: TGTGCCTGGACTCCCGACAGGGCCCCCTACGAGCAGTACTTC; CDR3: CAWTPDRAPYEQYF; size: NA; D: TRBD1; J: TRBJ2-7; V: TRBV30
DNA: TGCAGCGCGGACAGGGGAGACACCGGGGAGCTGTTTTTT; CDR3: CSADRGDTGELFF; size: NA; D: TRBD1; J: TRBJ2-2; V: TRBV29-1
DNA: TGCAGCGTTGAAGATGAGGCCCAAGCGGGGAGGGGAGAGACCCAGTACTTC; CDR3: CSVEDEAQAGRGETQYF; size: NA; D: TRBD2; J: TRBJ2-5; V: TRBV29-1
DNA: TGCGCCAGCAGCTTGGTGGCAGATGCTGGGGCCAACGTCCTGACTTTC; CDR3: CASSLVADAGANVLTF; size: few; D: NA; J: TRBJ2-6; V: TRBV5-1
DNA: TGTGCCAGCAGTTACTCGAAGGGACTGGGCACTGAAGCTTTCTTT; CDR3: CASSYSKGLGTEAFF; size: NA; D: NA; J: TRBJ1-1; V: TRBV6-5
DNA: TGTGCCAGCGGGACAGGGGGGAGCACTGAAGCTTTCTTT; CDR3: CASGTGGSTEAFF; size: few; D: TRBD1; J: TRBJ1-1; V: TRBV15
DNA: TGTGCCAGCAGTTTACAGGGGGCGCAAGATACGCAGTATTTT; CDR3: CASSLQGAQDTQYF; size: few; D: TRBD1; J: TRBJ2-3; V: TRBV6-4
DNA: TGTGCCAGCAGCGTAGGTTATGGCTACACCTTC; CDR3: CASSVGYGYTF; size: NA; D: NA; J: TRBJ1-2; V: TRBV9
DNA: TGTGCCTGGGGGGTCGGGTTACTTGATGGCTACACCTTC; CDR3: CAWGVGLLDGYTF; size: few; D: NA; J: TRBJ1-2; V: TRBV30
DNA: TGTGCCAGCAGTTTAGTAAGGGAGGGGAACACTGAAGCTTTCTTT; CDR3: CASSLVREGNTEAFF; size: NA; D: NA; J: TRBJ1-1; V: TRBV27
DNA: TGTGCCAGCAGCAACGTTGCGGGGGACGCCTTTGAGGCCCAGTACTTC; CDR3: CASSNVAGDAFEAQYF; size: NA; D: TRBD2; J: TRBJ2-5; V: TRBV5-6
DNA: TGTGCCAGCAGCTTAGGTACCGCCACCGGGGAGCTGTTTTTT; CDR3: CASSLGTATGELFF; size: NA; D: NA; J: TRBJ2-2; V: TRBV7-6
DNA: TGTGCCTGGAGTCTGGGCGGGGGGCTCGACGAGCAGTACTTC; CDR3: CAWSLGGGLDEQYF; size: NA; D: TRBD2; J: TRBJ2-7; V: TRBV30
DNA: TGTGCCAGCACCCCCGGGGTATTCACCGGGGAGCTGTTTTTT; CDR3: CASTPGVFTGELFF; size: NA; D: NA; J: TRBJ2-2; V: TRBV28
DNA: TGTGCCAGCAGTTTAGGCAGGGGATACGGCTACACCTTC; CDR3: CASSLGRGYGYTF; size: NA; D: NA; J: TRBJ1-2; V: TRBV28
DNA: TGCAGCTCTGGACTAGCGCACAACAATGAGCAGTTCTTC; CDR3: CSSGLAHNNEQFF; size: few; D: TRBD2; J: TRBJ2-1; V: TRBV29-1